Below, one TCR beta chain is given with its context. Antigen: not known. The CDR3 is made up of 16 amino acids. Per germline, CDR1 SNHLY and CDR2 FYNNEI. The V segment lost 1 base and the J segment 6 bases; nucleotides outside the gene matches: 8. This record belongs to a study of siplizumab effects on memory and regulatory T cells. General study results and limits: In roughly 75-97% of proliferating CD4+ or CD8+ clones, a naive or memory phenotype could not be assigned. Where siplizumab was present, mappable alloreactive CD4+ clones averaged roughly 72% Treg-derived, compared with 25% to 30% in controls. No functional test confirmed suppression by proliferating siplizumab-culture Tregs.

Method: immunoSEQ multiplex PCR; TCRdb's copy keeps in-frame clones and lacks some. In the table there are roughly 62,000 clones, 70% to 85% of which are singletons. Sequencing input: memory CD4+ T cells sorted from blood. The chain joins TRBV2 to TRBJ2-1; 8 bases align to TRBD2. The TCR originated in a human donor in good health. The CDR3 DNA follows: TGTGCCAGCAGTGAAGGGGGACGGGGGGGCGTCAATGAGCAGTTCTTC. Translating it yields CASSEGGRGGVNEQFF.